What follows describes a single T cell receptor (beta chain). These data belong to a study of beta chain features in type 1 diabetes. Expressed TCRB transcripts were sequenced, since all the RNA that had been isolated was reverse transcribed. Here immunoSEQ multiplex PCR was the method, and the copy in TCRdb shows in-frame clones only, minus some. The repertoire holds more than 85,000 clones, with around 40% as singletons. The germline V gene encodes CDR1 SGHNT and CDR2 YYREEE (reference sequence). J gave up 0 bases and V 4 bases, and 2 bases lay outside the gene matches. The CDR3 is 16 residues long.

The sequence was obtained from a woman aged 18-30 years in good health. Input material: stem cell memory CD4+ T cells from blood. This chain connects TRBV5-4 to TRBJ2-3; 13 bases map to TRBD2. The CDR3 DNA follows: TGTGCCAGCAGCAAGGGACTAGCGGGAAGCACAGATACGCAGTATTTT. Translated, it gives CASSKGLAGSTDTQYF. The whole variable domain, remainder taken from reference TRBV5-4 and TRBJ2-3, is ETGVTQSPTHLIKTRGQQVTLRCSSQSGHNTVSWYQQALGQGPQFIFQYYREEENGRGNFPPRFSGLQFPNYSSELNVNALELDDSALYLCASSKGLAGSTDTQYFGPGTRLTVL.